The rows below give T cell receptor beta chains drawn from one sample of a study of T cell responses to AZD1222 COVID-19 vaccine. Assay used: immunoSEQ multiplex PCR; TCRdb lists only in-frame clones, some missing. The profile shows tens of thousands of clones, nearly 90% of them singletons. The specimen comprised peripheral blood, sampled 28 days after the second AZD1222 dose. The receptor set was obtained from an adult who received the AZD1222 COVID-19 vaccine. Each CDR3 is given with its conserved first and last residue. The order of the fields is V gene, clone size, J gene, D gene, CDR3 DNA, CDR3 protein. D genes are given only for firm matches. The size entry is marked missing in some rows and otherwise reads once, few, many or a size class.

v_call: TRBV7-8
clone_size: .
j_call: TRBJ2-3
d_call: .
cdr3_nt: TGTGCCAGCAGCTTATCCCTAGATGGCTACCTCGCAGATACGCAGTATTTT
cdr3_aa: CASSLSLDGYLADTQYF

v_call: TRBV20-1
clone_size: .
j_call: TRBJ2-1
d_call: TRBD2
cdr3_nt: TGCAGTGCTAGTACAAGCCTAGCGGAATACAATGAGCAGTTCTTC
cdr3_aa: CSASTSLAEYNEQFF

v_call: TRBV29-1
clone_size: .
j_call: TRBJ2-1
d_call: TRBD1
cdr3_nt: TGCAGCGTTATTCCCCAGGGGGTATACAATGAGCAGTTCTTC
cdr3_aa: CSVIPQGVYNEQFF

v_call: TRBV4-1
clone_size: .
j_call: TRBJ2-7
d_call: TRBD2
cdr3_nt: TGCGCCAGCAGCCAAGTCCCTAGCGGGGGCAAGTACGAGCAGTACTTC
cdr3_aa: CASSQVPSGGKYEQYF

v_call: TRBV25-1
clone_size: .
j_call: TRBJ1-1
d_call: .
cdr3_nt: TGTGCCAGCAGTGATTCCCTCGGGGGAGCTTTCTTT
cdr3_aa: CASSDSLGGAFF

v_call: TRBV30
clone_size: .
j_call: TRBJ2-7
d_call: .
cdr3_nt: TGTGCCTGGAATTCGGGGGTGGAGCAGTACTTC
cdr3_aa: CAWNSGVEQYF

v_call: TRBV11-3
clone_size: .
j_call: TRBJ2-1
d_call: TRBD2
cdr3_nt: TGTGCCAGCAGCTTAAGGACTAGCGGGCGATCGTACAATGAGCAGTTCTTC
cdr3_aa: CASSLRTSGRSYNEQFF

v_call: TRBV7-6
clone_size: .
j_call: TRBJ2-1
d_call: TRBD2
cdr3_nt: TGTGCCAGCAGCTTGGGACGGGAGGGCCGAGAGCAGTTCTTC
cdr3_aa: CASSLGREGREQFF

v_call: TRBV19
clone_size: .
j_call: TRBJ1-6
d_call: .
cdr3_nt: TGTGCCAGTAGTATCCAGAATTTATATAATTCACCCCTCCACTTT
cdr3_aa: CASSIQNLYNSPLHF

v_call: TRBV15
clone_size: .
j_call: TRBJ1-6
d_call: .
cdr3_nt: TGTGCCACCAGCACGTACGTGGGGGGTTATTCACCCCTCCACTTT
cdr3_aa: CATSTYVGGYSPLHF

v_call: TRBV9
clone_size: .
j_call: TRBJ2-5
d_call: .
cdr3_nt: TGTGCCAGCAGCTTAAGAGGGGGTGACCGCCAAGAGACCCAGTACTTC
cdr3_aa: CASSLRGGDRQETQYF

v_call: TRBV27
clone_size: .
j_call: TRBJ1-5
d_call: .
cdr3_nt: TGTGCCAGCAGGAGAGGGGGGGATCAGCCCCAGCATTTT
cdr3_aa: CASRRGGDQPQHF

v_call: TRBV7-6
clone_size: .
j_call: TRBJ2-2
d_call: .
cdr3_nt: TGTGCCAGCAGCTTAGGTTGGACCGGGGAGCTGTTTTTT
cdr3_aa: CASSLGWTGELFF

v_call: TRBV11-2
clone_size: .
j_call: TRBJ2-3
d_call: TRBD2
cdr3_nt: TGTGCCAGCAGCTTGGCGGGAGGGCTAACTAGCACAGATACGCAGTATTTT
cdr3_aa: CASSLAGGLTSTDTQYF

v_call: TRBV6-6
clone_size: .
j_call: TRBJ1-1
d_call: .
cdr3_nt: TGTGCCAGCAGTTACTCACACCGGGACCTGGGTACTGAAGCTTTCTTT
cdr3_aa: CASSYSHRDLGTEAFF

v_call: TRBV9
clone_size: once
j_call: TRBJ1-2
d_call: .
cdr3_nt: TGTGCCAGCAGCGCAGAAAGGGGGTTAAATGGCTACACCTTC
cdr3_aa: CASSAERGLNGYTF

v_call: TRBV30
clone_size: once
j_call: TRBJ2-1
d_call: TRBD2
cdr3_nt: TGTGCCTGGAGTGTAGGACTAGCGGGAGGTGATGAGCAGTTCTTC
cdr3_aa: CAWSVGLAGGDEQFF

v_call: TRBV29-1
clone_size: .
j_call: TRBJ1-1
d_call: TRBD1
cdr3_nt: TGCAGCGTTTTGGACAGGATGAACACTGAAGCTTTCTTT
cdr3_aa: CSVLDRMNTEAFF

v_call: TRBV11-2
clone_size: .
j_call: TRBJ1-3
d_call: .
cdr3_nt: TGTGCCAGCAGCCCACAAAGCTCTGGAAACACCATATATTTT
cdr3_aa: CASSPQSSGNTIYF

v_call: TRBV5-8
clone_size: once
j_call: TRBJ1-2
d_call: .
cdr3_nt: TGTGCCAGCAGCTTGTATGGGACCCATAACTATGGCTACACCTTC
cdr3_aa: CASSLYGTHNYGYTF

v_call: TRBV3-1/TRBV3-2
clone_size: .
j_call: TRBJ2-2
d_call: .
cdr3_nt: TGTGCCAGCAGCCAAGGGGGGCCTACGATCGGCACCGGGGAGCTGTTTTTT
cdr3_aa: CASSQGGPTIGTGELFF

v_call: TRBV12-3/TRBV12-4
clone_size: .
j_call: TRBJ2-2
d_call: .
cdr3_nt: TGTGCCAGCAACAGACTGGTAACCGGGGAGCTGTTTTTT
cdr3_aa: CASNRLVTGELFF

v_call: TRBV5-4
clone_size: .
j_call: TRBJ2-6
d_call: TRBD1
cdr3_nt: TGTGCCAGCAGCTTGGGCCACAGGGGACGCTCTGGGGCCAACGTCCTGACTTTC
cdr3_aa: CASSLGHRGRSGANVLTF

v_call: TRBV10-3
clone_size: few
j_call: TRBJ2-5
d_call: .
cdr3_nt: TGTGCCACCCGGAGTGAGGGAGAGACCCAGTACTTC
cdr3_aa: CATRSEGETQYF

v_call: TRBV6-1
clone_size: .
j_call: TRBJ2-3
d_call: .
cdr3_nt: TGTGCCAGCAGTGAGCCGGCTAGCGGAGGGGGGACAGATACGCAGTATTTT
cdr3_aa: CASSEPASGGGTDTQYF

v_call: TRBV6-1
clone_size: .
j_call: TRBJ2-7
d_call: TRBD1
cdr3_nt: TGTGCCAGCGGGGGACAGGGGGGAAATTACGAGCAGTACTTC
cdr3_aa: CASGGQGGNYEQYF

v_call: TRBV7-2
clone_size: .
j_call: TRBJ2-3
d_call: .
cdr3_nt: TGTGCCAGCAGCGTAGGCCCCGAACCGCAGTATTTT
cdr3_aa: CASSVGPEPQYF

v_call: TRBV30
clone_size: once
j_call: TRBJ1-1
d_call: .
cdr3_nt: TGTGCCTGGAGTGCCCAGGCTGAAGCTTTCTTT
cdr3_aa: CAWSAQAEAFF

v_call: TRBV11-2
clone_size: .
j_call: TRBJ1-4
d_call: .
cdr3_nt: TGTGCCAGCAGCCCCCGAGGGCCCCGGGACGTAAATGAAAAACTGTTTTTT
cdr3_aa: CASSPRGPRDVNEKLFF

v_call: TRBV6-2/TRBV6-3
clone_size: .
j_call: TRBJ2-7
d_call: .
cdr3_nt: TGTGCCAGCAGTTATGACGGGACGAGCTCCTACGAGCAGTACTTC
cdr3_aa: CASSYDGTSSYEQYF

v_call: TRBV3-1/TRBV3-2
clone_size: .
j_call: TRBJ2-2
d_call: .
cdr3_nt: TGTGCCAGCAGCCAAGCTAGGGGGGACACCGGGGAGCTGTTTTTT
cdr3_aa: CASSQARGDTGELFF

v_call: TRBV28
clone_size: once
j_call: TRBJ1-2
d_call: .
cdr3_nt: TGTGCCAGCAGCCAACAGGCTGTCGGTGTCTACACCTTC
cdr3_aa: CASSQQAVGVYTF

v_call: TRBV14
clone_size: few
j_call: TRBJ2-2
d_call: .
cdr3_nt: TGTGCCAGCAGCCCCCCTCAGGGTCACCAGGAGGGGCCTGAGGGGGAGCTGTTTTTT
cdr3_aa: CASSPPQGHQEGPEGELFF

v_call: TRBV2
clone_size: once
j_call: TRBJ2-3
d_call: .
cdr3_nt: TGTGCCAGCAGAGGGGGGACCTTCACGGTAAATACGCAGTATTTT
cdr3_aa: CASRGGTFTVNTQYF

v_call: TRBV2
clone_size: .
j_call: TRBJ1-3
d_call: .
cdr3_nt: TGTGCCAGCAGTCCCCAGGGAGGGTCTGGAAACACCATATATTTT
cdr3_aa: CASSPQGGSGNTIYF

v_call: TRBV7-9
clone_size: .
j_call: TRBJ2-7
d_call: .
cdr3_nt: TGTGCCAGCAGCCCCCGGGACACCCAACCCTACGAGCAGTACTTC
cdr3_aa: CASSPRDTQPYEQYF

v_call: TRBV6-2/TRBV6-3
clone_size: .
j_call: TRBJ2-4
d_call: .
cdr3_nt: TGTGCCAGCAGTCCCCAGGGCGTTCACATTCAGTACTTC
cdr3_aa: CASSPQGVHIQYF

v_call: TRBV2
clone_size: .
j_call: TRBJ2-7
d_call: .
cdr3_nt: TGTGCCAGCGGACGGGGCCAACTAGGGAAGCAGTACTTC
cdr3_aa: CASGRGQLGKQYF

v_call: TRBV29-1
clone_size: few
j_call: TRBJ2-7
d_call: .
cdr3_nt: TGCAGCGTTGGGGGACGCTACGAGCAGTACTTC
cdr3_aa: CSVGGRYEQYF

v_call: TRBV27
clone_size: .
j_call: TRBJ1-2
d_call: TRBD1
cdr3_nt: TGTGCCAGCAGTCCCGGGACAGGACTTATCTCCCGCTTC
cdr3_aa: CASSPGTGLISRF

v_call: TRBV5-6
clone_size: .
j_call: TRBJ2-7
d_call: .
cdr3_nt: TGTGCCAGCAGCTCCGGGACCGGGACCTACGAGCAGTACTTC
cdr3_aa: CASSSGTGTYEQYF

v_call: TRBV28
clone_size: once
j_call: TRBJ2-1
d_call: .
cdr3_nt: TGTGCCAGCAGTTTAGGGTCCATTGGAAATGAGCAGTTCTTC
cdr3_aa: CASSLGSIGNEQFF

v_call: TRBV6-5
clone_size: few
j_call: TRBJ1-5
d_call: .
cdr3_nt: TGTGCCAGCAGTACCGGGACGGGAAATCAGCCCCAGCATTTT
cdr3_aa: CASSTGTGNQPQHF

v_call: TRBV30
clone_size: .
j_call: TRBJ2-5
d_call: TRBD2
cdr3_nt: TGTGCCTGGAGTGCCGGCGTATTAGCGGGTCAAGAGACCCAGTACTTC
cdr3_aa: CAWSAGVLAGQETQYF

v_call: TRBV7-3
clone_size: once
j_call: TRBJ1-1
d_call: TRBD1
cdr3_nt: TGTGCCAGCAGCTTAAACCCGGGACAGGTCGGAAAAGCTTTCTTT
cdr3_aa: CASSLNPGQVGKAFF

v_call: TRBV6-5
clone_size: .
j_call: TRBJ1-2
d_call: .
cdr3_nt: TGTGCCAGCAGCCCAAGAGGGGGTCGAAGCTACACCTTC
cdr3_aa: CASSPRGGRSYTF

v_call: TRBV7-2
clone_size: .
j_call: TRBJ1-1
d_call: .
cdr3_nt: TGTGCCAGCAGCGTCCTCATCGCGGGGAACACTGAAGCTTTCTTT
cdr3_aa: CASSVLIAGNTEAFF

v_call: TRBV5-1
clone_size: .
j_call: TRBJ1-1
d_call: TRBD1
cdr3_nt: TGCGCCAGCAGCTGGGACGGACAGGCGAACACTGAAGCTTTCTTT
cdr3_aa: CASSWDGQANTEAFF

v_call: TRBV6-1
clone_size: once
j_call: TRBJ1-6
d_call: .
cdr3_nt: TGTGCCAGCAGTGACAACAGGGACTCACCCCTCCACTTT
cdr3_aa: CASSDNRDSPLHF

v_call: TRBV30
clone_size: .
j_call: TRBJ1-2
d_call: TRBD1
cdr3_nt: TGTGCCTGGTACCGTGGGACAGGGAGTTATGGCTACACCTTC
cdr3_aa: CAWYRGTGSYGYTF

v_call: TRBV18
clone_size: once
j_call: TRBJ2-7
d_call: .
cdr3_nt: TGTGCCAGCTCACCTGGGACGGGCGGGAACTACGAGCAGTACTTC
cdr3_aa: CASSPGTGGNYEQYF